This record concerns one T cell receptor (beta chain) sequence. Its target is unknown. PCR amplification relied on 60 Vbeta primers (plus 13 Jbeta primers). Generated by immunoSEQ multiplex PCR, the TCRdb table keeps only in-frame clones and is missing some. The sample consists of 200,000 to 300,000 clones, 82% of them appearing once. This sample stems from a study of cytomegalovirus exposure and HLA in healthy donors. Study-level points and caveats: Later, an analysis showed that TCR beta chains associated with HLA were more clonally expanded than others that were equally common. HLA restriction was apparent for most CMV-associated TCR beta chains in a later analysis.

The donors (healthy individuals) were bone marrow donors. Donors were nominally healthy when sampled, though unrecorded immune exposures were likely. Sequenced sample: PBMCs. The source of this sequence is a woman aged 40 to 50 in good health and CMV-seropositive.

The CDR3 region is CASSSRTSGGNEQFF. The DNA for the CDR3 is TGCGCCAGCAGCTCAAGGACTAGCGGGGGCAATGAGCAGTTCTTC. The chain has TRBV5-1 and TRBJ2-1; 13 positions agree with TRBD2. The V segment lost 3 bases and the J segment 6 bases; nucleotides outside the gene matches: 3. Germline CDR1 SGHRS, CDR2 YFSETQ. There are 15 residues in the CDR3.